These T cell receptor beta chains were read from a single sample in a study of blood T cell repertoires in COVID-19. Repertoires were generated with immunoSEQ multiplex PCR, while TCRdb's copy carries only in-frame clones and drops some. The sample lists some 250,000 clones, 82% occurring once. Sequenced: peripheral blood. These TCRs come from a woman between 55 and 75 years old with active or convalescent COVID-19. Each CDR3 is given with its conserved first and last residue. The order of the fields is clone size, V gene, D gene, J gene, CDR3 protein, CDR3 DNA. A D gene is named only where the DNA matches it firmly. A row's size may be missing; if present it is once, few, many or a size class.

>NA|TRBV2|NA|TRBJ1-1
CASSWDNLNTEAFF
TGTGCCAGCAGTTGGGACAACCTGAACACTGAAGCTTTCTTT
>NA|TRBV2|TRBD1|TRBJ1-4
CASTPRMTGEGKLFF
TGTGCCAGCACCCCGAGGATGACAGGGGAGGGAAAACTGTTTTTT
>once|TRBV10-3|TRBD1|TRBJ1-2
CAITKTGAQINGYTF
TGTGCCATCACTAAGACAGGGGCGCAGATAAATGGCTACACCTTC
>once|TRBV6-5|TRBD1|TRBJ2-7
CASSPPGQGRYEQYF
TGTGCCAGCAGTCCCCCCGGACAGGGCCGCTACGAGCAGTACTTC
>NA|TRBV6-5|NA|TRBJ1-4
CAGTIQGSYNEKLFF
TGTGCCGGCACGATCCAGGGGTCATATAATGAAAAACTGTTTTTT
>NA|TRBV14|NA|TRBJ2-3
CASSRDNLGTDTQYF
TGTGCCAGCAGCAGGGACAATTTGGGCACAGATACGCAGTATTTT
>NA|TRBV18|NA|TRBJ1-5
CASSQGVSQPQHF
TGTGCCAGCTCACAGGGAGTAAGCCAGCCCCAGCATTTT
>few|TRBV6-5|TRBD1|TRBJ1-2
CASSPPGQHYGYTF
TGTGCCAGCAGCCCCCCGGGACAGCACTATGGCTACACCTTC
>NA|TRBV27|NA|TRBJ1-1
CASSLSGQFEAFF
TGTGCCAGCAGTTTATCAGGACAGTTTGAAGCTTTCTTT
>NA|TRBV5-6|TRBD1|TRBJ2-7
CASSRQGYEQYF
TGTGCCAGCAGCCGACAGGGTTACGAGCAGTACTTC
>few|TRBV7-6|TRBD2|TRBJ2-3
CASSWTSGATDTQYF
TGTGCCAGCAGCTGGACTAGCGGGGCCACAGATACGCAGTATTTT
>NA|TRBV18|TRBD1|TRBJ1-2
CASSPEGQSYGYTF
TGTGCCAGCTCACCAGAGGGACAGAGCTATGGCTACACCTTC
>NA|TRBV18|NA|TRBJ2-3
CASSPPEADTQYF
TGTGCCAGCTCACCACCAGAGGCAGATACGCAGTATTTT
>once|TRBV6-5|TRBD1|TRBJ1-4
CASSSGTGKVFF
TGTGCCAGCAGTTCCGGGACAGGGAAGGTGTTTTTT
>few|TRBV11-2|NA|TRBJ1-2
CASSLGTVYGYTF
TGTGCCAGCAGCTTAGGGACAGTCTATGGCTACACCTTC
>NA|TRBV6-1|TRBD1|TRBJ2-7
CASSEGQGAAYEQYF
TGTGCCAGCAGTGAAGGACAGGGGGCCGCCTACGAGCAGTACTTC
>NA|TRBV21-1|NA|TRBJ2-5
CASSKDRGEGQETQYF
TGTGCCAGCAGCAAAGACAGGGGGGAGGGGCAAGAGACCCAGTACTTC
>NA|TRBV4-3|NA|TRBJ2-5
CASSQRTVQETQYF
TGCGCCAGCAGCCAGAGGACAGTGCAAGAGACCCAGTACTTC
>NA|TRBV9|NA|TRBJ1-1
CASTISPSEGEAFF
TGTGCCAGCACCATATCCCCTTCCGAGGGTGAAGCTTTCTTT
>NA|TRBV18|TRBD1|TRBJ2-2
CASSPDRTGRNTGELFF
TGTGCCAGCTCACCCGATCGGACAGGGAGGAACACCGGGGAGCTGTTTTTT
>once|TRBV4-3|TRBD1|TRBJ2-7
CASSYGTGGEQYF
TGCGCCAGCAGCTATGGGACAGGGGGCGAGCAGTACTTC
>few|TRBV2|TRBD1|TRBJ1-3
CASSERTGPSGNTIYF
TGTGCCAGCAGTGAAAGGACAGGGCCCTCTGGAAACACCATATATTTT
>NA|TRBV15|NA|TRBJ2-3
CATSRDYIKGARGDTQYF
TGTGCCACCAGCAGAGATTATATTAAGGGAGCGAGGGGGGATACGCAGTATTTT
>NA|TRBV3-1/TRBV3-2|NA|TRBJ1-6
CASSPQPGVRNSPLHF
TGTGCCAGCAGCCCTCAACCAGGGGTGCGGAATTCACCCCTCCACTTT
>NA|TRBV27|TRBD1|TRBJ2-3
CASSLLDRGHTDTQYF
TGTGCCAGCAGTTTACTGGACAGGGGGCACACAGATACGCAGTATTTT
>NA|TRBV7-2|TRBD2|TRBJ2-7
CASSQYGLAGGREQYF
TGTGCCAGCAGCCAATACGGACTAGCGGGGGGGCGCGAGCAGTACTTC
>NA|TRBV7-3|NA|TRBJ2-7
CASSLMDRPYEQYF
TGTGCCAGCAGCTTGATGGACAGACCCTACGAGCAGTACTTC
>NA|TRBV19|TRBD2|TRBJ2-6
CASSPDGGASGANVLTF
TGTGCCAGTAGTCCGGACGGGGGGGCGTCTGGGGCCAACGTCCTGACTTTC
>NA|TRBV3-1/TRBV3-2|NA|TRBJ2-5
CASSQDQGTQETQYF
TGTGCCAGCAGCCAAGATCAAGGGACTCAAGAGACCCAGTACTTC
>NA|TRBV19|TRBD2|TRBJ2-5
CASSIARGLAGGRETQYF
TGTGCCAGTAGTATAGCCCGTGGACTAGCGGGGGGCCGGGAGACCCAGTACTTC
>NA|TRBV9|TRBD1|TRBJ2-5
CASSVGGQGARETQYF
TGTGCCAGCAGCGTAGGGGGACAGGGGGCGCGGGAGACCCAGTACTTC
>NA|TRBV19|TRBD2|TRBJ2-3
CASSIVAGRTDTQYF
TGTGCCAGTAGTATAGTAGCGGGGAGAACAGATACGCAGTATTTT
>NA|TRBV14|NA|TRBJ1-1
CASSLAGARPENTEAFF
TGTGCCAGCAGCCTAGCGGGGGCTCGGCCCGAGAACACTGAAGCTTTCTTT
>NA|TRBV7-2|TRBD1|TRBJ1-2
CASSLGTGGGGYTF
TGTGCCAGCAGCTTAGGGACAGGGGGCGGTGGCTACACCTTC
>NA|TRBV7-9|NA|TRBJ1-6
CGAGQYNSPLHF
TGTGGGGCTGGACAGTATAATTCACCCCTCCACTTT
>once|TRBV15|TRBD1|TRBJ1-4
CATSRLPPGTGNEKLFF
TGTGCCACCAGCAGACTCCCCCCCGGGACAGGGAATGAAAAACTGTTTTTT
>NA|TRBV11-2|TRBD2|TRBJ2-5
CASSLAVLAGATPRETQYF
TGTGCCAGCAGCTTAGCGGTCCTAGCGGGGGCTACCCCCAGAGAGACCCAGTACTTC
>NA|TRBV30|TRBD1|TRBJ1-5
CAWSLRGRDQPQHF
TGTGCCTGGAGTCTCAGGGGGCGCGATCAGCCCCAGCATTTT
>NA|TRBV29-1|NA|TRBJ2-1
CSVDLDSNEQFF
TGCAGCGTTGATTTGGACAGCAATGAGCAGTTCTTC
>NA|TRBV13|TRBD1|TRBJ1-6
CASSLYRGEGNSPLHF
TGTGCCAGCAGCTTATACAGGGGGGAGGGTAATTCACCCCTCCACTTT
>NA|TRBV7-9|NA|TRBJ1-1
CASSPLVGTKIEAFF
TGTGCCAGCAGCCCGCTGGTGGGGACAAAAATCGAAGCTTTCTTT
>NA|TRBV5-1|TRBD1|TRBJ2-7
CASRDPGQPYEQYF
TGCGCCAGCAGGGACCCGGGACAGCCCTACGAGCAGTACTTC
>NA|TRBV5-1|NA|TRBJ2-7
CASSLGSSGEQYF
TGCGCCAGCAGCTTGGGCTCCTCCGGGGAGCAGTACTTC
>NA|TRBV7-9|TRBD1|TRBJ1-6
CAYNRAGTGDSPLHF
TGTGCTTACAATCGAGCGGGGACAGGGGATTCACCCCTCCACTTT
>NA|TRBV27|NA|TRBJ1-1
CASSYGGGGNTEAFF
TGTGCCAGCAGCTATGGGGGAGGTGGAAACACTGAAGCTTTCTTT
>once|TRBV30|NA|TRBJ2-7
CAWSRDKPTKQYF
TGTGCCTGGAGCCGGGACAAACCTACGAAGCAGTACTTC
>many|TRBV14|NA|TRBJ1-2
CASSQHTQGRLIYGYTF
TGTGCCAGCAGCCAACATACCCAGGGGCGCCTGATCTATGGCTACACCTTC
>NA|TRBV10-1|NA|TRBJ1-3
CASSAGHSVDAGNTIYF
TGCGCCAGCAGTGCAGGCCACTCGGTGGATGCTGGAAACACCATATATTTT
>NA|TRBV13|NA|TRBJ1-2
CASSLGGTGQNYGYTF
TGTGCCAGCAGCTTAGGAGGCACAGGCCAAAACTATGGCTACACCTTC